This record covers a single T cell receptor beta chain. Its antigen is unidentified. Donors counted as nominally healthy when sampled, yet unrecorded immune exposures were likely. This entry comes from a study of cytomegalovirus exposure and HLA in healthy donors. In the PCR, 60 Vbeta and 13 Jbeta primers were used. Method: immunoSEQ multiplex PCR; TCRdb's copy keeps in-frame clones and lacks some. The sample holds nearly 110,000 clones; about 75% are singletons and the top ten take about 2.5%. After removal of 1 base from V and 8 bases from J, the junction contained 6 bases not matched to a gene. The CDR3 runs to 14 residues. CDR1 is SGHRS and CDR2 is YFSETQ in the germline V gene. General study points: In a later analysis, V- and J-gene trimming of beta chains associated with a DCLRE1C missense variant, replicated independently. Information on immune exposure was restricted to one variable (CMV serostatus). Upon later analysis, TCR association rates were observed to vary by HLA locus, being highest for DRB1 and lowest for HLA-C.

The chain has TRBV5-1 and TRBJ2-1; 7 bases fit TRBD1. This clonotype was obtained from a man aged 40-55 years in good health and CMV-seronegative. Sequenced: PBMCs. The CDR3 spells CASSLNRGSDEQFF. The CDR3 nucleotides read TGCGCCAGCAGCTTGAACAGGGGCTCGGATGAGCAGTTCTTC.